The 10 T cell receptor beta chains presented below share a single source sample, sequenced in a study of spatial heterogeneity in lung cancer. The time point: sample taken at primary tumor resection. Findings and limits, study-wide: Expanded intratumoral alpha and beta TCR counts tracked tumor mutation counts.

What these receptors recognize is not known. TCRdb reanalysed the 5' RACE reads using MiXCR and keeps one entry per CDR3 protein. The table includes approximately 9,600 distinct CDR3 sequences, roughly an eighth detected once. The material sequenced was lung tumor tissue, taken at surgery. The receptors were sampled from a male donor with early-stage non-small cell lung cancer.

This clonotype was observed many times. The V call is TRBV7-8, the J call TRBJ1-6, with 8 bases lining up with TRBD1. The CDR3 is 14 residues long. The germline gives CDR1 SGHVS, CDR2 FQNEAQ. V was pared by 4 bases and J by 11 bases, with 7 bases of the junction left unmatched. The CDR3 here is CASSSTGVVAPLHF. The DNA for the CDR3 is TGTGCCAGCAGCTCGACAGGGGTCGTGGCACCCCTCCACTTT.

The table lists this clonotype with many counts. This chain connects TRBV6-2 or TRBV6-3 to TRBJ1-5; D is unresolved. Trimming stripped 5 bases from V and 5 bases from J, with 7 bases between. The CDR3 is made up of 12 amino acids. From germline, CDR1 is MNHEY and CDR2 SVGEGT. For the CDR3, the DNA is TGTGCCAGCAGTCCGCGGGATCAGCCCCAGCATTTT. Translated, it gives CASSPRDQPQHF.

V is TRBV29-1 and J is TRBJ2-2; 8 bases fit TRBD2. V lost 3 bases, J lost 6 bases, and 3 bases stayed unmatched. The CDR3 is made up of 13 amino acids. The germline CDR1 and CDR2 sequences are SQVTM and ANQGSEA. CDR3 residues: CSVDAGLAGELFF. CDR3 coding DNA: TGCAGCGTTGACGCGGGACTAGCCGGGGAGCTGTTTTTT.

There are many counts of this clonotype. The chain recombines TRBV9 with TRBJ1-2, with D possibly matching TRBD1 (6 bases). The V end was cut by 3 bases, the J end by 8 bases, with 20 bases between. Germline values: CDR1 SGDLS, CDR2 YYNGEE. This CDR3 comprises 15 residues. CDR3 amino acids: CASSATGTRFGGYTF. The CDR3 bases are TGTGCCAGCAGCGCAACAGGGACTAGGTTCGGCGGCTACACCTTC.

The chain uses TRBV5-1 and TRBJ2-7; 9 bases fit TRBD1. The germline gives CDR1 SGHRS, CDR2 YFSETQ. V lost 4 bases and J lost 6; bases outside the gene matches: 8. The CDR3 is 14 residues long. The CDR3 DNA is TGCGCCAGCAGCCTACCCGGGACAGGGTCCGAGCAGTACTTC. Translated: CASSLPGTGSEQYF.

This clonotype occurred a few times. The chain couples TRBV6-2 or TRBV6-3 to TRBJ2-7, with 10 bases aligning to TRBD1. The CDR3 sequence is 15 residues long. V dropped 7 bases and J dropped 2; count of bases not matched to a gene: 8. CDR1 and CDR2 from the germline V gene are MNHEY and SVGEGT. CDR3 coding DNA: TGTGCCAGCACTCGAGACAGGGGGCCCCCCTACGAGCAGTACTTC. The encoded protein is CASTRDRGPPYEQYF.

The chain has TRBV7-8 and TRBJ1-5, with a weak D call TRBD1 (6 bases). Germline V gene data show CDR1 as SGHVS and CDR2 as FQNEAQ. The V end was cut by 3 bases, the J end by 4 bases, with 7 bases between. The CDR3 is 13 residues long. The CDR3: CASSFQGNQPQHF. The CDR3 DNA reads TGTGCCAGCAGCTTCCAGGGGAATCAGCCCCAGCATTTT. The variable domain in full, completed from reference TRBV7-8 and TRBJ1-5, reads GAGVSQSPRYKVAKRGQDVALRCDPISGHVSLFWYQQALGQGPEFLTYFQNEAQLDKSGLPSDRFFAERPEGSVSTLKIQRTQQEDSAVYLCASSFQGNQPQHFGDGTRLSIL.

At least ten counts were recorded for this clonotype. The CDR3 region is CASRWSRGAPTDTQYF. In nucleotides, the CDR3 is TGCGCCAGCCGGTGGTCCAGGGGTGCCCCCACAGATACGCAGTATTTT. The J gene is TRBJ2-3, the V gene TRBV5-1; D is perhaps TRBD1 (6 bases). In germline, CDR1 is SGHRS, CDR2 YFSETQ. The CDR3 totals 16 residues. Trimming removed 7 bases from V and 2 bases from J, with 20 bases in between.

The chain combines TRBV29-1 with TRBJ1-1, with D maybe TRBD1 (5 bases). The length of the CDR3 is 13 residues. Germline-derived CDR1 and CDR2 are SQVTM and ANQGSEA. V was clipped by 5 bases and J by 1 base, with 11 bases between them. In DNA, the CDR3 is TGCAGCGTTCATACAGGAGAGAACACTGAAGCTTTCTTT. Its protein is CSVHTGENTEAFF.

This clonotype was picked up many times. The J gene is TRBJ1-6, the V gene TRBV27; D not resolved. V lost 3 bases, J lost 10 bases, and 13 bases lay in between. The CDR3 has 14 residues. Germline V gene data show CDR1 as MNHEY and CDR2 as SMNVEV (reference sequence). This chain's CDR3 is CASSLLSFGSPLHF. The CDR3 region has the DNA TGTGCCAGCAGTTTGTTATCCTTCGGGTCACCCCTCCACTTT.